This entry concerns a single T cell receptor (beta chain). The antigen is undetermined. The data are from a study of T cell repertoires in cytomegalovirus infection. About the study: Both a matching HLA type and CMV infection were indicated by public TCR beta signatures.

The V gene lost 0 bases and the J gene lost 3 bases, with 17 bases spanning the gap. From germline, CDR1 is MNHNY and CDR2 SVGAGI (reference sequence). The CDR3 is 17 amino acids. TCRdb passed the reads through MiXCR, listing each CDR3 protein once. Here the sample spans some 800,000 distinct CDR3 sequences, just under 30% being singletons. This chain links TRBV6-6 with TRBJ1-2, with D maybe TRBD1 (6 bases). The receptor comes from a human donor in good health (CMV status not recorded). Some clones in this sample may be carry-over from other donors' samples. Sequenced material: cultured CD8+ T cells from PBMCs, taken from culture after CMV antigen stimulation. CDR3 region: CASSYSRGGDPDYGYTF. CDR3 in DNA: TGTGCCAGCAGTTACTCGCGCGGGGGCGACCCGGACTATGGCTACACCTTC.